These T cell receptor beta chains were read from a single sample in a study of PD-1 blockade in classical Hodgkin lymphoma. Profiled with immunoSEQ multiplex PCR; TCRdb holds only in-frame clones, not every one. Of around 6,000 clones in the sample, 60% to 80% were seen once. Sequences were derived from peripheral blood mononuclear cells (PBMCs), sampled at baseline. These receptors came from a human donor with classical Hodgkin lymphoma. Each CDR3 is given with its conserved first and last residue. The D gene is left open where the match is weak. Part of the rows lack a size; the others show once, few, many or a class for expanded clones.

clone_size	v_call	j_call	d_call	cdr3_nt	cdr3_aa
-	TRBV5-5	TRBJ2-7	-	TGTGCCAGCAGCACCCGACCGGACAGCTCCTACGAGCAGTACTTC	CASSTRPDSSYEQYF
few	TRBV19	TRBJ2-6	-	TGTGCCAGTAGCTTCGACGGGCTGGGGACCTCTGGGGCCAACGTCCTGACTTTC	CASSFDGLGTSGANVLTF
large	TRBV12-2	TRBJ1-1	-	TGTGCAAGTCGCTCCTCACTCCAGGGTTCGGACACTGAAGCTTTCTTT	CASRSSLQGSDTEAFF
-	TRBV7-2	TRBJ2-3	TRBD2	TGTGCCAGCAGCGTGGGTCGGACTAGCGGGAGTCGAGATACGCAGTATTTT	CASSVGRTSGSRDTQYF
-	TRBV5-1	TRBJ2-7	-	TGCGCCAGCAGCTTAGGGACGGTAAGCTCCTACGAGCAGTACTTC	CASSLGTVSSYEQYF
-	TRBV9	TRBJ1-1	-	TGTGCCAGCAGCGTGACAGCTAAAGGATCTGAAGCTTTCTTT	CASSVTAKGSEAFF
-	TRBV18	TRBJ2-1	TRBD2	TGTGCCAGCTCACCACTATCTAAACGTGTCTCGGGGGGCTCCTACAATGAGCAGTTCTTC	CASSPLSKRVSGGSYNEQFF
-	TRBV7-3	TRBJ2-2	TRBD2	TGTGCCAGCAGCAAACTAGCGGGAAGTGGTGGCGGGGAGCTGTTTTTT	CASSKLAGSGGGELFF
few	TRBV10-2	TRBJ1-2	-	TGCGCCAGCAGTGTTTCCATTAGGGATTTTCGTGGCTACACCTTC	CASSVSIRDFRGYTF
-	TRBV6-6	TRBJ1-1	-	TGTGCCAGCAGTTACTCCGATTTTGAAGCTTTCTTT	CASSYSDFEAFF
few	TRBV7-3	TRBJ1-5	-	TGTGCCAGCAGCGGCCAGCTATTTAATCAGCCCCAGCATTTT	CASSGQLFNQPQHF
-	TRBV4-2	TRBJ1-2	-	TGTGCCAGCAGCCAAGATAGTGGGGCGGAAGGCTACACCTTC	CASSQDSGAEGYTF
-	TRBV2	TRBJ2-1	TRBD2	TGTGCCAGCAGTAGGACTAGCGGGATATACAATGAGCAGTTCTTC	CASSRTSGIYNEQFF
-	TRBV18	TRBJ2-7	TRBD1	TGTGCCAGCTCATCTGGGACAGGTAAATACGAGCAGTACTTC	CASSSGTGKYEQYF
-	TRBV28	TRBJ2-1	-	TGTGCCAGCAGAGGAAGAAGCGGAGGGTACAATGAGCAGTTCTTC	CASRGRSGGYNEQFF
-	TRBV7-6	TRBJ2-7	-	TGTGCCAGCAGCTTAGGGGGACCGGGCGAGCAGTACTTC	CASSLGGPGEQYF
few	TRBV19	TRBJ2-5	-	TGTGCCAGTAGTAGCCGGGGTGAGCGAGAGACCCAGTACTTC	CASSSRGERETQYF
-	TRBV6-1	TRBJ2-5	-	TGTGCCAGCAGTGAAGGTCCGGGGGACGGAGAGACCCAGTACTTC	CASSEGPGDGETQYF
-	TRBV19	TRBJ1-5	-	TGTGCCAGTAGTAGCCTGACACCTCTCAATCAGCCCCAGCATTTT	CASSSLTPLNQPQHF
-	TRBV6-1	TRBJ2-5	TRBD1	TGTGCCAGCAGTGCTGGGACAGGAATTCAAGAGACCCAGTACTTC	CASSAGTGIQETQYF
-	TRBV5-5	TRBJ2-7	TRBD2	TGTGCCAGCAGCTTGTGGGGGGGATCCTACGAGCAGTACTTC	CASSLWGGSYEQYF
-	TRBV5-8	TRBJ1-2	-	TGTGCCAGCAGCTTGGAACTCCGGACAGCCGGCTATGGCTACACCTTC	CASSLELRTAGYGYTF
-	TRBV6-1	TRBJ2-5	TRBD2	TGTGCCAGCAGTGAACTAGCGGGAGGGCCAGAGACCCAGTACTTC	CASSELAGGPETQYF
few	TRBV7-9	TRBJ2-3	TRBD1	TGTGCCAGCAGCTTAGTAGGGACAGGCGAGACGCAGTATTTT	CASSLVGTGETQYF
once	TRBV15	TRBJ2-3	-	TGTGCCACCAGCAGAGGGCCGAGCACAGATACGCAGTATTTT	CATSRGPSTDTQYF
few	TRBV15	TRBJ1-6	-	TGTGCCACCAGCAGAGTGGAAGGGTCGGGCCTTAATTCACCCCTCCACTTT	CATSRVEGSGLNSPLHF
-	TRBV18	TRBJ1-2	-	TGTGCCAGCTCACCTTCTGCAGGGGCGGGCTATGGCTACACCTTC	CASSPSAGAGYGYTF
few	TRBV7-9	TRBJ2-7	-	TGTGCCAGCAGCCCAACGGACGCTCCCGAGCAGTACTTC	CASSPTDAPEQYF
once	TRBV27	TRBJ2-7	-	TGTGCCAGCAGTTTGCACTTAGGGGAGCAGTACTTC	CASSLHLGEQYF
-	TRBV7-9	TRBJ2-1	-	TGTGCCAGCAGCCCAGACAGGAGCTCCTACAATGAGCAGTTCTTC	CASSPDRSSYNEQFF
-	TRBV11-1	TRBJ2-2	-	TGTGCCAGCAGCGCCATTGCGAACACCGGGGAGCTGTTTTTT	CASSAIANTGELFF
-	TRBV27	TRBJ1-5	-	TGTGCCAGCAGTTTAGGTGGTAGCAATCAGCCCCAGCATTTT	CASSLGGSNQPQHF
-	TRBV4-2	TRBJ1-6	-	TGTGCCAGCAGCCAAGATCGGGGGGCGGGTTCACCCCTCCACTTT	CASSQDRGAGSPLHF
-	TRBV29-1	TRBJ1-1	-	TGCAGCGTTACGGTACCGGGGTTACATGAAGCTTTCTTT	CSVTVPGLHEAFF
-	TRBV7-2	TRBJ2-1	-	TGTGCCAGCAGCCCGCGTGCGGAGTCGGGTAACAATGAGCAGTTCTTC	CASSPRAESGNNEQFF
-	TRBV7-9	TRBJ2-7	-	TGTGCCAGCAGCCCTCCCGACAGCTACGAGCAGTACTTC	CASSPPDSYEQYF
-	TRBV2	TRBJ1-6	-	TGTGCCAGCAACCCCTCGGGGGAGCGTTCACCCCTCCACTTT	CASNPSGERSPLHF
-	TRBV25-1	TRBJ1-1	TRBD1	TGTGCCACACAGGGGGGGGAGAACACTGAAGCTTTCTTT	CATQGGENTEAFF
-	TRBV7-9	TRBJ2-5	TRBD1	TGTGCCAGCAGCCCCGGGACAGCTCAAGAGACCCAGTACTTC	CASSPGTAQETQYF
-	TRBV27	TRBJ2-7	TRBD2	TGTGCCAGCAGAATTCCCGGGACTAGCGGGGGCTACGAGCAGTACTTC	CASRIPGTSGGYEQYF
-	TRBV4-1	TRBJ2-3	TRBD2	TGCGCCAGCAGCCAAGGGACTAGCGGAGCGGGAGATACGCAGTATTTT	CASSQGTSGAGDTQYF
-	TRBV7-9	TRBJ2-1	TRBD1	TGTGCCAGCAGACTCACAGGGGATGAGCAGTTCTTC	CASRLTGDEQFF
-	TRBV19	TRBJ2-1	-	TGTGCCAGTAGCCGGCGGGGTGCCCTAATACGTTCTCCCTACAATGAGCAGTTCTTC	CASSRRGALIRSPYNEQFF
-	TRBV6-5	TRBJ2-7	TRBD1	TGTGCCAGCAGAATGGGACAGGCCTACGAGCAGTACTTC	CASRMGQAYEQYF
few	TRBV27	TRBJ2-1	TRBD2	TGTGCCAGCAGTTTGAGCGGGAGGGGCTACAATGAGCAGTTCTTC	CASSLSGRGYNEQFF
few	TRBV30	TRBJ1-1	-	TGTGCCTGGAGATCCGGTAGGGGAAACACTGAAGCTTTCTTT	CAWRSGRGNTEAFF
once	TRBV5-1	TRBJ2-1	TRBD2	TGCGCCAGCAGCTTGGACGGACTAGCGGGAGTCGTGGATGAGCAGTTCTTC	CASSLDGLAGVVDEQFF
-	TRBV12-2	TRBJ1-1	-	TGTGCAAGTCGCTCCACCCCGTCGCGGGGGGCGAAGGACACTGAAGCTTTCTTT	CASRSTPSRGAKDTEAFF
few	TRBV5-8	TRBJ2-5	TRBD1	TGTGCCAGCAGCACGGGGACAGTGAAGATAGAGACCCAGTACTTC	CASSTGTVKIETQYF
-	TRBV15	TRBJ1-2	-	TGTGCCACCAGCCGCGGGGCAGGGAGGCAGTACGATGGCTACACCTTC	CATSRGAGRQYDGYTF
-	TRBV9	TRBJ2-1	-	TGTGCCAGCAGCGTAAGTCAGGGCTCCTACAATGAGCAGTTCTTC	CASSVSQGSYNEQFF